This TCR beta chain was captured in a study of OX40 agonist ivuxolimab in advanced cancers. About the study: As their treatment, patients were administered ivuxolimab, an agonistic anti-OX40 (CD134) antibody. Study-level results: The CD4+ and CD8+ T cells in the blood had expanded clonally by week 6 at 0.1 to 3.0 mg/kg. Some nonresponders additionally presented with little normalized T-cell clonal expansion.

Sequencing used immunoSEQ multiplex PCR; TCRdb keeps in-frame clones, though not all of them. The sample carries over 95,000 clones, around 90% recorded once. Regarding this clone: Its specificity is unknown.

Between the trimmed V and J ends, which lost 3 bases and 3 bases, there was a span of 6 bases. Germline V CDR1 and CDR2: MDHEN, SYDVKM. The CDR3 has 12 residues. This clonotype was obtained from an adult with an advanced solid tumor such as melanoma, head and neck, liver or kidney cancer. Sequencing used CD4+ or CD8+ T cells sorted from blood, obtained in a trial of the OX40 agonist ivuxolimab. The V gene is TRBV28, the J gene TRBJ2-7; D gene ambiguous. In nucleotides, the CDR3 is TGTGCCAGCAGTTTGCTAGGCTACGAGCAGTACTTC. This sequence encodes CASSLLGYEQYF.